Listed below are T cell receptor beta chains from one sample, sequenced in a study of CD8 T cells in Susac syndrome. From the immunoSEQ multiplex PCR reads, TCRdb called clonotypes with MiXCR, one entry per CDR3 protein. The table shows some 170,000 distinct CDR3 sequences, with about 95% occurring only once. The sample was CD4+ T cells from PBMCs. These receptor sequences come from a human donor in good health. Each CDR3 is given with its conserved first and last residue. The D gene is left open where the match is weak. Expanded clones get a size class; other rows say once, few or many, or leave the size out.

V	size	D	J	DNA	CDR3
TRBV19	once	NA	TRBJ2-7	TGTGCCAGCTCCCCTGGGGCAGGGGAGGCCTACGAGCAGTACTTC	CASSPGAGEAYEQYF
TRBV7-2	NA	TRBD2	TRBJ2-3	TGTGCCAGCAGCACGACTAGCGGGAGTACAGATACGCAGTATTTT	CASSTTSGSTDTQYF
TRBV7-2	NA	TRBD2	TRBJ2-5	TGTGCCAGCAGCTCGGCCAGTCGGGGACTAGCGGGGAAAGAGACCCAGTACTTC	CASSSASRGLAGKETQYF
TRBV5-4	NA	NA	TRBJ2-5	TGTGCCAGCAGCTTAAGGGGACAAGAGACCCAGTACTTC	CASSLRGQETQYF
TRBV20-1	NA	NA	TRBJ2-5	TGCAGTGCTAGGCCTAGCTCAGAGACCCAGTACTTC	CSARPSSETQYF
TRBV20-1	NA	NA	TRBJ2-5	TGCAGTGCCAATTCTTGGGGTCGAGAGACCCAGTACTTC	CSANSWGRETQYF
TRBV19	NA	NA	TRBJ2-3	TGTGCCAGTAGTCCGGGGGACGTCACAGATACGCAGTATTTT	CASSPGDVTDTQYF
TRBV28	few	TRBD1	TRBJ1-5	TGTGCCAGCCGGGACAGGGTAAGTCAGCCCCAGCATTTT	CASRDRVSQPQHF
TRBV7-9	NA	NA	TRBJ2-3	TGTGCCAGCACCCCTGCCCTAGCTCCCACCACAGATACGCAGTATTTT	CASTPALAPTTDTQYF
TRBV20-1	NA	TRBD2	TRBJ2-1	TGCAGTGCTAGAGGTCTAAGCGGGAGAAATGAGCAGTTCTTC	CSARGLSGRNEQFF
TRBV7-9	NA	NA	TRBJ1-5	TGTGCCAGCAGCTTATTAGGGGCCAATCAGCCCCAGCATTTT	CASSLLGANQPQHF
TRBV27	NA	TRBD2	TRBJ2-5	TGTGCCAGCAGTTTATCGGGGACTAGCGGACAAGAGACCCAGTACTTC	CASSLSGTSGQETQYF
TRBV20-1	NA	NA	TRBJ2-1	TGCAGTGCCGCTAACCTAGCTAAGTCCTACAATGAGCAGTTCTTC	CSAANLAKSYNEQFF
TRBV20-1	NA	TRBD1	TRBJ1-5	TGCAGTGCTTTCCGGACAGGCCAGCCCCAGCATTTT	CSAFRTGQPQHF
TRBV29-1	NA	NA	TRBJ2-5	TGCAGCGTTTTCGGGCAGGCGATGGGAGAGACCCAGTACTTC	CSVFGQAMGETQYF
TRBV11-2	NA	NA	TRBJ2-1	TGTGCCAGCAGCTTCACCAACTACAATGAGCAGTTCTTC	CASSFTNYNEQFF
TRBV30	NA	NA	TRBJ1-1	TGTGCCTGGATGGTAGGAACTGAAGCTTTCTTT	CAWMVGTEAFF
TRBV6-1	NA	TRBD1	TRBJ1-5	TGTGCCAGCCGACAGGGTCTCAATCAGCCCCAGCATTTT	CASRQGLNQPQHF
TRBV15	NA	NA	TRBJ2-3	TGTGCCACCAGCACCGGAGGGGGCGGACCCACAGATACGCAGTATTTT	CATSTGGGGPTDTQYF
TRBV29-1	NA	NA	TRBJ1-1	TGCAGCGTTACACAGGCCGGGAACACTGAAGCTTTCTTT	CSVTQAGNTEAFF
TRBV20-1	NA	NA	TRBJ1-5	TGCAGTGCTAGTAAGCCCAAAGCAGATCAGCCCCAGCATTTT	CSASKPKADQPQHF
TRBV20-1	NA	TRBD1	TRBJ2-5	TGCAGTGCTAGAGATCGACAGGGGAGGGAGACCCAGTACTTC	CSARDRQGRETQYF
TRBV29-1	NA	TRBD1	TRBJ2-6	TGCAGCGTGTTCGGGACAGGGGTAGCCGGGGCCAACGTCCTGACTTTC	CSVFGTGVAGANVLTF
TRBV14	NA	TRBD2	TRBJ2-1	TGTGCCAGCAGCCAACCGCTCGGACTAGCGGGGACCGGCGAGCAGTTCTTC	CASSQPLGLAGTGEQFF
TRBV27	NA	TRBD1	TRBJ1-4	TGTGCCAGCAGTGGGTGGGACAGGGGAGATGAAAAACTGTTTTTT	CASSGWDRGDEKLFF
TRBV29-1	NA	NA	TRBJ2-2	TGCAGCGTTGCGACGAACACCGGGGAGCTGTTTTTT	CSVATNTGELFF
TRBV3-1	NA	NA	TRBJ2-2	TGTGCCAGCAGCCCAGGCCACGGGGAGCTGTTTTTT	CASSPGHGELFF
TRBV29-1	once	NA	TRBJ1-3	TGCAGCGTTGAAGGCATAAACACCATATATTTT	CSVEGINTIYF
TRBV29-1	NA	TRBD1	TRBJ1-4	TGCAGCGTTGTTGGGACAGTCGAAAAACTGTTTTTT	CSVVGTVEKLFF
TRBV20-1	NA	NA	TRBJ2-6	TGCAGTGCCTTTTTCTCTGGGGCCAACGTCCTGACTTTC	CSAFFSGANVLTF
TRBV4-3	NA	NA	TRBJ2-5	TGCGCCAGCAGCCAAGATCTAAATACGGGGGAGACCCAGTACTTC	CASSQDLNTGETQYF
TRBV7-2	NA	NA	TRBJ1-2	TGTGCCAGCAGCTTCCTTCTTGGCTACACCTTC	CASSFLLGYTF
TRBV7-2	NA	TRBD1	TRBJ1-2	TGTGCCAGCAGCTTAGCGCCGGGACAGGCTACCTATGGCTACACCTTC	CASSLAPGQATYGYTF
TRBV9	NA	NA	TRBJ2-3	TGTGCCAGCAGCGGGTTTGAGAATACGCAGTATTTT	CASSGFENTQYF